The present TCR beta chain was sequenced within a study of blood T cell repertoires in COVID-19 (TCRdb year 2020). Broadly, across the study: Samples from collaborators originated in the United States, Italy and Spain and spanned both the acute and convalescent phases of COVID-19. The prospective study material was composed of cDNA or gDNA derived from T cells, B-cell-depleted T cells, or PBMCs. Deeply sampled blood TCRbeta repertoires from subjects exposed to, actively infected with, or recovered from COVID-19 were included in the dataset. A freely available public database, intended as a resource for researchers studying the immune response to SARS-CoV-2, is where the repertoires were released. Samples came from the ongoing ImmuneRACE study (first 160 participants) plus 1,254 subjects from 6 global collaborators. The sample metadata nearly always contained a de-identified subject ID, COVID-19 status, age in years and sex. HLA class I and class II types, where available, came from metadata supplied by the sample provider rather than from assay-based typing.

Participants in the prospective study were aged roughly 18 to 100 years, lived in 24 United States geographic areas, and enrolled through a virtual design. In the prospective study, cohorts were assigned on the basis of participant-reported clinical history obtained from a screening survey and a study questionnaire. Each participant in the prospective study had whole blood, serum and a nasopharyngeal or oropharyngeal swab collected by mobile phlebotomists. Participants in the prospective study had the option to provide additional blood draws and questionnaires over an approximately 2-month period. Blood samples from the prospective study were shipped frozen or at room temperature prior to DNA extraction. Overall study outcomes, separate from this receptor: The amount of clinical and demographic metadata varied by source and participant and was provided uncurated.

The CDR3 spans 13 residues, from the cysteine through the phenylalanine. Just the 39-base CDR3 DNA is kept, in frame starting at base 1. The germline ends are 14 bases apart after V is trimmed by 6 bases and J by 6 bases. Per the germline V gene (reference sequence), LGHDT is the CDR1 and YNNKEL is the CDR2. TCRbeta CDR3 regions were amplified from genomic DNA using the immunoSEQ Assay, a bias-controlled multiplex PCR. As for how the authors treated the data: Within the assay, amplification of reference gene primers was used to estimate how many nucleated cells each sample contained. To quantify the absolute abundance of each unique TCRbeta CDR3 rearrangement, sequence reads were collapsed and filtered. For each sample, productive Simpson clonality was calculated by taking the square root of Simpson's diversity index across productive rearrangements. The source is immuneACCESS, and TCRdb retained only in-frame sequences with V and J called. Part of the clones is not carried over; for the studies checked, unresolved V genes explain less than half of this, and the remainder is unexplained. Clone size and V and J calls were adopted from that table, with D and trimming inferred from the DNA. This sample holds 260,000 or so clones; 87% were observed only once. The biggest ten clones account for 2.5% to 3% of the sample.

Details on this clone: The antigen this receptor binds is unknown. No much larger clonotype is one base removed from it; base qualities were not supplied.

The chain was built from TRBV3-1 (or the pseudogene TRBV3-2) and TRBJ1-2; TRBD1 could be the D gene, as 6 bases match. Input material: PBMCs or T cells enriched from blood (not recorded which). The receptor's source is a woman aged 25-40 years with acute COVID-19. The nucleotides are TGTGCCAGCAGGCCTACAGGGACAAATGGCTACACCTTC. This encodes CASRPTGTNGYTF.